The rows below give T cell receptor beta chains drawn from one sample of a study of cytomegalovirus exposure and HLA in healthy donors. Repertoires were generated with immunoSEQ multiplex PCR, while TCRdb's copy carries only in-frame clones and drops some. The repertoire holds roughly 150,000 clones, 85% seen once, with about 2.1% in the top ten. The specimen sequenced was PBMCs. The receptors were sampled from a woman aged 18-29 years in good health and CMV-seronegative. Each CDR3 is given with its conserved first and last residue. A D gene is named only where the DNA matches it firmly. Clone size is not always given. Where it is, it says once, few, many or a class for expanded clones.

size	V	D	J	DNA	CDR3
-	TRBV20-1	-	TRBJ2-7	TGCAGTGCTGGTGACAGCAGGGGGCAGTACTTC	CSAGDSRGQYF
-	TRBV7-9	TRBD1	TRBJ1-5	TGTGCCAGCAGCTTGGGACAGGGATACAATCAGCCCCAGCATTTT	CASSLGQGYNQPQHF
-	TRBV4-3	TRBD2	TRBJ2-7	TGCGCCAGCAGCCAAGATGGGGCGGGAGTGATGTCCTACGAGCAGTACTTC	CASSQDGAGVMSYEQYF
-	TRBV30	-	TRBJ2-2	TGTGCCTGCTACCCTAGGTTTGGCACCGGGGAGCTGTTTTTT	CACYPRFGTGELFF
few	TRBV7-9	TRBD1	TRBJ1-2	TGTGCCAGCAGCTCTTCAGGGGGCAATGGCTACACCTTC	CASSSSGGNGYTF
-	TRBV5-4	TRBD1	TRBJ2-2	TGTGCCAGCAGCTCCAAACCGGGACAGGGAGTTGGCGGGGAGCTGTTTTTT	CASSSKPGQGVGGELFF
-	TRBV9	TRBD2	TRBJ2-3	TGTGCCAGCAGCGGAACTAGCGCGCCCACAGATACGCAGTATTTT	CASSGTSAPTDTQYF
-	TRBV4-1	-	TRBJ2-3	TGCGCCAGCAGCCGTAACCGGGGGGCCGGAGATACGCAGTATTTT	CASSRNRGAGDTQYF
-	TRBV18	-	TRBJ1-6	TGTGCCAGCTCACCGCAGAATTCACCCCTCCACTTT	CASSPQNSPLHF
-	TRBV19	-	TRBJ1-1	TGTGCCAGTAGTATAAGAGGGAGAGGTGGTGAAGCTTTCTTT	CASSIRGRGGEAFF
-	TRBV27	TRBD1	TRBJ1-3	TGTGCCAGCCGGAAAGGGACAGGAGCCTCTGGAAACACCATATATTTT	CASRKGTGASGNTIYF
few	TRBV2	-	TRBJ1-6	TGTGCCAGCAGGGCCAGCGATTCACCCCTCCACTTT	CASRASDSPLHF
-	TRBV19	TRBD1	TRBJ1-2	TGTGCCAGTACAGGGGGTGCTCTCTATGGCTACACCTTC	CASTGGALYGYTF
-	TRBV4-2	-	TRBJ1-6	TGTGCCAGCAGCCAAGATAGCGGGGACGTGTCACCCCTCCACTTT	CASSQDSGDVSPLHF
-	TRBV27	-	TRBJ1-2	TGTGCCAGCAAGTATCGGCAGGCGTCTAACTATGGCTACACCTTC	CASKYRQASNYGYTF
once	TRBV4-1	TRBD1	TRBJ2-7	TGCGCCAGCAGCTTTGGACAGGTCGAAAAGCGGTACTTC	CASSFGQVEKRYF
-	TRBV5-5	-	TRBJ1-2	TGTGCCAGCACCTTAGAGCTAGCAAACTATGGCTACACCTTC	CASTLELANYGYTF
-	TRBV5-1	TRBD1	TRBJ2-1	TGCGCCAGCAGCGGGGGGACAGGGGGTTCGTGGTTCTTC	CASSGGTGGSWFF
-	TRBV19	TRBD1	TRBJ2-5	TGTGCCAGTAGTGCGGACAGGGAAGAGACCCAGTACTTC	CASSADREETQYF
once	TRBV15	-	TRBJ1-1	TGTGCCACCAGCAGCAGTGGGGCAGGACGGAACACTGAAGCTTTCTTT	CATSSSGAGRNTEAFF
few	TRBV4-1	-	TRBJ1-1	TGCGCCAGCAGCCAAGGGGGGGTCACGCGGGCTTTCTTT	CASSQGGVTRAFF
-	TRBV9	-	TRBJ2-7	TGTGCCAGCAGCGTAGACGAGACTCCCTACGAGCAGTACTTC	CASSVDETPYEQYF
-	TRBV2	TRBD1	TRBJ1-2	TGTGCCAGCCGTAACCCGGGACAGGGCGTCTATGGCTACACCTTC	CASRNPGQGVYGYTF
-	TRBV28	-	TRBJ2-7	TGTGCCAGCAGTTTCTCATTGCGGGCTAGGGCCTACGAGCAGTACTTC	CASSFSLRARAYEQYF
few	TRBV6-5	TRBD1	TRBJ1-2	TGTGCCAGCAGTTACTCGACAGGGGGCTATGGCTACACCTTC	CASSYSTGGYGYTF
-	TRBV7-9	-	TRBJ2-1	TGTGCCAGCAGCTTAGACGGGATTGGCTCCTACAATGAGCAGTTCTTC	CASSLDGIGSYNEQFF
-	TRBV5-5	TRBD2	TRBJ2-4	TGTGCCAGCAGCCAAGGGACTAGCGGGGGGGCCTTCCGACAAAACATTCAGTACTTC	CASSQGTSGGAFRQNIQYF
-	TRBV4-3	-	TRBJ2-5	TGCGCCAGCAGCCAAGATCTTAGGGGCCATTGGGAGACCCAGTACTTC	CASSQDLRGHWETQYF
-	TRBV7-3	-	TRBJ1-2	TGTGCCAGCAGCGTCGGGGGGGGGAAACGCTACACCTTC	CASSVGGGKRYTF
-	TRBV28	-	TRBJ1-4	TGTGCCAGCAGCGGGGGGGGGCGTGAAAAACTGTTTTTT	CASSGGGREKLFF
-	TRBV10-3	TRBD2	TRBJ2-7	TGTGCCATCGCCCGCGGCGGGGGATCCTACGAGCAGTACTTC	CAIARGGGSYEQYF
few	TRBV5-4	-	TRBJ1-6	TGTGCCAGCAGCCAGGCGGTGGGAGGAACCCTGAATTCACCCCTCCACTTT	CASSQAVGGTLNSPLHF
-	TRBV28	TRBD1	TRBJ2-7	TGTGCCAGCAGTTGGGGACAGGGAACTCCTCACTCCTACGAGCAGTACTTC	CASSWGQGTPHSYEQYF
-	TRBV5-4	TRBD1	TRBJ2-5	TGTGCCAGCAGCGTAGGGGGCTCCCAAGAGACCCAGTACTTC	CASSVGGSQETQYF
-	TRBV6-1	-	TRBJ1-2	TGTGCCAGCAGTGAAGTGAAGGAGAGGGCCTATGGCTACACCTTC	CASSEVKERAYGYTF
-	TRBV7-8	-	TRBJ2-7	TGTGCCAGCAGCTCCAAGAGGGCCAGCTACGAGCAGTACTTC	CASSSKRASYEQYF
few	TRBV27	TRBD2	TRBJ2-3	TGTGCCAGCAGGCGGGAGATGGGCACAGATACGCAGTATTTT	CASRREMGTDTQYF
-	TRBV9	-	TRBJ2-4	TGTGCCAGCTCTGGGGCGTTCGGAAACATTCAGTACTTC	CASSGAFGNIQYF
-	TRBV2	-	TRBJ2-1	TGTGCCAGCAGTATGTCCGGGACTGGCCTTTTCGACGAGCAGTTCTTC	CASSMSGTGLFDEQFF
-	TRBV5-4	TRBD2	TRBJ2-5	TGTGCCAGCAGCGTTAGGGGCGGGAGACTGGGAGAGACCCAGTACTTC	CASSVRGGRLGETQYF
-	TRBV7-2	TRBD2	TRBJ2-3	TGTGCCAGCAGCTTATATGTCGCAGCGGGGGCTGCAGATACGCAGTATTTT	CASSLYVAAGAADTQYF
-	TRBV10-3	-	TRBJ2-7	TGTGCCATCAGTCCTGGAGGAATGGACGAGCAGTACTTC	CAISPGGMDEQYF
-	TRBV6-6	-	TRBJ2-3	TGTGCCAGCAGTCAAGGGGCGGATACGCAGTATTTT	CASSQGADTQYF
-	TRBV29-1	-	TRBJ1-2	TGCAGCGTTGGTCAGGATGGCTACACCTTC	CSVGQDGYTF
-	TRBV29-1	TRBD1	TRBJ1-3	TGCAGCGTCATAGACAGGGATACTGGAAACACCATATATTTT	CSVIDRDTGNTIYF
-	TRBV10-3	TRBD2	TRBJ2-1	TGTGCCATCAGTGAGTTGGGCGGGAGCCCCTACAATGAGCAGTTCTTC	CAISELGGSPYNEQFF
-	TRBV29-1	-	TRBJ1-1	TGCAGCGTTGCATCAAGCAGGGCGGTCACTGAAGCTTTCTTT	CSVASSRAVTEAFF